The 24 T cell receptor beta chains in this list originate from one sample, sequenced in a study of T cells after somatic rescue of genetic block. Here immunoSEQ multiplex PCR was the method, and the copy in TCRdb shows in-frame clones only, minus some. In the table there are about 14,000 clones, approximately 70% of which are singletons. Sequencing was carried out using peripheral blood mononuclear cells (PBMCs). These receptors were collected from a boy aged 5-17 years.

The genes are TRBV15 and TRBJ2-5, with TRBD1 matching 8 bases. Losses at the gene ends were 5 bases for V and 2 bases for J; bases not matched to a gene: 13. CDR3 length equals 17 residues. Per the germline V gene, CDR1 is LNHNV and CDR2 is YYDKDF (reference sequence). The CDR3 DNA sequence: TGTGCCACCAGCGGAGGAGGACCGACAGGGGCTCAAGAGACCCAGTACTTC. Translation gives CATSGGGPTGAQETQYF.

This chain links TRBV5-1 with TRBJ2-3; 8 bases map to TRBD2. Losses at the gene ends were 3 bases for V and 8 bases for J; bases not matched to a gene: 20. The CDR3 totals 18 residues. CDR1 and CDR2 from the germline V gene are SGHRS and YFSETQ. CDR3 protein: CASSYQPFGSGDSGTQYF. CDR3 in DNA: TGCGCCAGCAGCTATCAACCCTTCGGTAGCGGGGATTCTGGTACGCAGTATTTT. Full variable domain (outside the CDR3, taken from reference TRBV5-1 and TRBJ2-3): KAGVTQTPRYLIKTRGQQVTLSCSPISGHRSVSWYQQTPGQGLQFLFEYFSETQRNKGNFPGRFSGRQFSNSRSEMNVSTLELGDSALYLCASSYQPFGSGDSGTQYFGPGTRLTVL.

This clone was detected only a few times. This sequence joins TRBV6-5 and TRBJ1-3, with D possibly matching TRBD1 (6 bases). The V end was cut by 2 bases, the J end by 4 bases, with 9 bases between. The CDR3 has 14 residues. Germline values: CDR1 MNHEY, CDR2 SVGAGI. The CDR3 nucleotides are TGTGCCAGCAGTTACGGGGGCGAAGGAAACACCATATATTTT. It yields the protein CASSYGGEGNTIYF.

The chain carries TRBV27 and TRBJ2-7; 9 bases agree with TRBD1. The CDR3 totals 14 residues. Germline V gene data show CDR1 as MNHEY and CDR2 as SMNVEV (reference sequence). The V segment lost 5 bases and the J segment 2 bases; nucleotides outside the gene matches: 4. The CDR3 coding sequence is TGTGCCAGCAGTCCCCGGGACAGGGCCTACGAGCAGTACTTC. This gives the protein CASSPRDRAYEQYF.

The V gene is TRBV7-8, the J gene TRBJ2-3; 10 bases are shared with TRBD2. Germline-derived CDR1 and CDR2 are SGHVS and FQNEAQ. The CDR3 runs 16 residues. The V gene end was trimmed by 1 base and the J gene end by 1 base; junction bases not matched to a gene: 2. CDR3 DNA sequence: TGTGCCAGCAGCTTAGTGGGGACTAGCGGCACAGATACGCAGTATTTT. This sequence encodes CASSLVGTSGTDTQYF.

This chain connects TRBV10-1 to TRBJ2-1; D perhaps matches TRBD2 (6 bases). Germline V gene data show CDR1 as WNHNN and CDR2 as SYGVQD (reference sequence). This CDR3 has 12 residues. The V end lost 8 bases, the J end lost 7 bases, and 12 bases lay between the germline ends. CDR3 in amino acids: CASGGRWNEQFF. The CDR3 nucleotides read TGCGCCAGCGGAGGGCGCTGGAATGAGCAGTTCTTC.

V gene TRBV6-5 combines with J gene TRBJ2-1; unclear D gene. Looked up from germline, CDR1 is MNHEY and CDR2 is SVGAGI. The CDR3 sequence is 15 residues long. Trimming removed 0 bases from V and 5 bases from J, with 11 bases in between. CDR3 DNA sequence: TGTGCCAGCAGTTACTCCTCTGGCAGCCACAATGAGCAGTTCTTC. Encoded protein: CASSYSSGSHNEQFF.

This clone was observed a few times. The chain links TRBV27 to TRBJ2-7; a possible D gene is TRBD2 (6 bases). CDR1 is MNHEY, CDR2 SMNVEV, per germline (reference sequence). Trimming left V 6 bases short and J 1 base short, with 16 bases between. The length of the CDR3 is 15 residues. As DNA, the CDR3 is TGTGCCAGCAGGCCTGGCGGGGTCAGGTCCTACGAGCAGTACTTC. Residues: CASRPGGVRSYEQYF.

This clone was seen only once. V and J are TRBV30 and TRBJ2-3, with a tentative D call TRBD2 (6 bases). The CDR3 has 13 amino acids. Trimming removed 6 bases from V and 8 bases from J, with 18 bases in between. The germline V gene encodes CDR1 GTSNPN and CDR2 SVGIG (reference sequence). The CDR3 loop reads CACTTSSAGTQYF. CDR3 DNA sequence: TGTGCCTGCACCACCTCTAGCGCGGGTACGCAGTATTTT.

The V call is TRBV7-2, the J call TRBJ1-2; D unresolved. Trimming stripped 5 bases from V and 0 bases from J, with 7 bases between. The CDR3 runs 13 residues. The V gene's germline CDR1 is SGHTA and CDR2 FQGNSA. The CDR3 protein is CASSPSTNYGYTF. The CDR3 DNA is TGTGCCAGCAGCCCGTCCACTAACTATGGCTACACCTTC.

V is TRBV28 and J is TRBJ1-3; D remains ambiguous. Germline CDR1 MDHEN, CDR2 SYDVKM. CDR3 length: 15 residues. V gave up 6 bases and J gave up 0 bases, with 12 bases separating them. CDR3 region: CASSFGSRSGNTIYF. The CDR3 coding sequence is TGTGCCAGCAGCTTCGGATCCCGCTCTGGAAACACCATATATTTT.

The chain links TRBV18 to TRBJ2-7; no firm D call. The CDR3 has 13 residues. V was shortened by 6 bases and J by 5 bases, with 14 bases between the two germline ends. Germline V CDR1 and CDR2: KGHSH, LQKENI. The chain's CDR3 is CASSFVSSDEQYF. CDR3 in DNA: TGTGCCAGCTCCTTTGTCTCTTCGGACGAGCAGTACTTC.

About this clone: A single base is all that separates this from a far larger clone, so a read error is likely. This chain connects TRBV5-1 to TRBJ1-1; 12 bases match TRBD1. Per germline, CDR1 SGHRS and CDR2 YFSETQ. This CDR3 region has 17 residues. The V and J ends lost 2 bases and 3 bases, in that order; junction bases with no gene match: 8. The CDR3 DNA reads as TGCGCCAGCAGCTTCCGGGACAGGGGGCCGGTGGACACTGAAGCTTTCTTT. Encoded protein: CASSFRDRGPVDTEAFF. Supplemented by reference TRBV5-1 and TRBJ1-1, the full variable domain reads KAGVTQTPRYLIKTRGQQVTLSCSPISGHRSVSWYQQTPGQGLQFLFEYFSETQRNKGNFPGRFSGRQFSNSRSEMNVSTLELGDSALYLCASSFRDRGPVDTEAFFGQGTRLTVV.

The genes are TRBV27 and TRBJ2-3, with 7 nucleotides matching TRBD2. Germline V gives CDR1 MNHEY, CDR2 SMNVEV (reference sequence). Germline trimming cut 3 bases from V and 0 bases from J; bases unmatched to any gene: 0. CDR3 length: 14 amino acids. This CDR3 is CASSLGGSTDTQYF. CDR3 nucleotide sequence: TGTGCCAGCAGTTTGGGGGGGAGCACAGATACGCAGTATTTT.

This chain joins TRBV28 and TRBJ1-4; no clear D gene. Trimming left V 7 bases short and J 4 bases short, with 19 bases between. This CDR3 has 16 amino acids. The germline V gene encodes CDR1 MDHEN and CDR2 SYDVKM. The CDR3 nucleotides read TGTGCCAGCACCCCCGACGTGTCAGTGTATAATGAAAAACTGTTTTTT. Amino acid sequence: CASTPDVSVYNEKLFF.

The gene calls are TRBV7-8 and TRBJ2-5; D is undetermined. There are 15 residues in the CDR3. V was trimmed by 3 bases and J by 1 base, leaving 12 bases between them. CDR1 and CDR2 from the germline V gene are SGHVS and FQNEAQ. This CDR3 reads CASSFNPAPQETQYF. CDR3 DNA sequence: TGTGCCAGCAGCTTTAACCCAGCCCCCCAAGAGACCCAGTACTTC.

This clone has just a few counts. This rearrangement joins TRBV2 to TRBJ1-5, with D perhaps matching TRBD1 (6 bases). Trimming left V 2 bases short and J 5 bases short, with 19 bases between. This CDR3 has 17 amino acids. Germline loops: CDR1 SNHLY, CDR2 FYNNEI. The CDR3 protein is CASSEWGRGFSYQPQHF. CDR3 nucleotides: TGTGCCAGCAGTGAATGGGGCAGGGGCTTCAGTTATCAGCCCCAGCATTTT.

CDR3 coding DNA: TGTGCCAGCAGCTTAAATGAGACCCAGTACTTC. It yields the protein CASSLNETQYF. This rearrangement joins TRBV7-3 to TRBJ2-5; D remains unclear. Trimming stripped 1 base from V and 5 bases from J, with 2 bases between. Germline CDR1 SGHTA, CDR2 FQGTGA. This CDR3 spans 11 amino acids.

This clone was detected a few times. This rearrangement joins TRBV7-3 to TRBJ2-7; D might be TRBD2 (7 bases). Germline V lookup: CDR1 SGHTA, CDR2 FQGTGA. V lost 3 bases, J lost 2 bases, and 14 bases lay in between. The CDR3 contains 15 residues. The CDR3 sequence: CASSLAGALTYEQYF. CDR3 in DNA: TGTGCCAGCAGCTTGGCGGGGGCCTTAACCTACGAGCAGTACTTC.

The chain has TRBV5-1 and TRBJ2-2, with 13 nucleotides matching TRBD2. The CDR3 sequence is 16 residues long. The V segment lost 4 bases and the J segment 2 bases; nucleotides outside the gene matches: 2. The germline V gene encodes CDR1 SGHRS and CDR2 YFSETQ. As DNA, the CDR3 is TGCGCCAGCAGCCGGACTAGCGGGAGTAACACCGGGGAGCTGTTTTTT. This gives the protein CASSRTSGSNTGELFF. Variable domain in full (rest from reference TRBV5-1 and TRBJ2-2): KAGVTQTPRYLIKTRGQQVTLSCSPISGHRSVSWYQQTPGQGLQFLFEYFSETQRNKGNFPGRFSGRQFSNSRSEMNVSTLELGDSALYLCASSRTSGSNTGELFFGEGSRLTVL.

V usage is TRBV27 and J usage is TRBJ1-1; D is uncertain. In germline, CDR1 is MNHEY, CDR2 SMNVEV (reference sequence). The V end was cut by 8 bases, the J end by 6 bases, with 19 bases between. CDR3 size: 14 residues. CDR3 in amino acids: CASGRADPFAEAFF. CDR3 DNA sequence: TGTGCCAGCGGGCGGGCGGATCCCTTCGCTGAAGCTTTCTTT.

The chain is built from TRBV30 and TRBJ2-1; perhaps TRBD1 as D (5 bases). V lost 0 bases to trimming and J lost 7 bases, with 10 bases between them. The CDR3 runs to 13 residues. Germline V gene lookup returns CDR1 GTSNPN and CDR2 SVGIG (reference sequence). This CDR3 reads CAWSVQDPNEQFF. CDR3 DNA: TGTGCCTGGAGTGTACAGGACCCAAATGAGCAGTTCTTC.

V gene TRBV6-1 combines with J gene TRBJ2-3; TRBD2 aligns across 7 bases. Unmatched junction bases numbered 14, after V lost 2 bases and J lost 0 bases. Per germline, CDR1 MNHNS and CDR2 SASEGT. The CDR3 is 19 amino acids. CDR3 DNA sequence: TGTGCCAGCAGTGAACTGGGTTATGGGGGGGTTATGAGCACAGATACGCAGTATTTT. This codes for CASSELGYGGVMSTDTQYF.

J is TRBJ2-1 and V is TRBV13, with 7 bases identical to TRBD1. The CDR3 is 15 residues long. Germline CDR1 PRHDT, CDR2 FYEKMQ (reference sequence). The J segment lost 5 bases and the V segment lost 3 bases, leaving 7 bases of the junction unmatched. The CDR3 sequence: CASSFLPGQHNEQFF. As DNA, the CDR3 is TGTGCCAGCAGCTTCCTACCGGGACAGCACAATGAGCAGTTCTTC.